This T cell receptor (beta chain) was sequenced during a study of CD8 T cells in ankylosing spondylitis. TCRdb processed the 5' RACE reads anew with MiXCR; each CDR3 protein has one entry. The table lists fewer than 250,000 distinct CDR3 sequences, approximately 10% of them singletons. This clonotype appeared many times. No antigen is known for it. Study-wide findings and caveats: Ankylosing spondylitis blood appeared to be characterized by a TCR beta motif of under 10 highly homologous variants. In ankylosing spondylitis patients, matched synovial fluid reportedly showed significant enrichment of disease-linked clones. Existing reports had already noted some motif variants in reactive arthritis synovial fluid and blood. Disease-associated clonotypes exhibited CD8+ identity and were relatively infrequent in peripheral blood.

Losses at the gene ends were 4 bases for V and 6 bases for J; bases not matched to a gene: 5. The CDR3 length is 15 residues. The clonotype comes from a male donor with ankylosing spondylitis or in good health (not recorded which). The chain recombines TRBV12-3 or TRBV12-4 with TRBJ2-3, with 12 bases identical to TRBD2. The specimen was blood, either unsorted or a sorted T cell fraction (not recorded which). The CDR3 bases are TGTGCCAGCAGTTCGACTAGCGGGAGTGGGGATACGCAGTATTTT. Protein sequence: CASSSTSGSGDTQYF.